A single sample is the source of the 30 T cell receptor beta chains below, sequenced in a study of T cell responses to AZD1222 COVID-19 vaccine. Sequenced by immunoSEQ multiplex PCR; TCRdb stores in-frame clones only, minus some. The repertoire includes about 150,000 clones, 90% of them detected once, and roughly 1.6% sits in the top ten. The sequences come from peripheral blood, collected 28 days after the second AZD1222 dose. Source of these receptors: an adult who received the AZD1222 COVID-19 vaccine.

The CDR3 bases are TGTGCCAGCTCACGAGGAAACAATCAGCCCCAGCATTTT. Translating it yields CASSRGNNQPQHF. This sequence joins TRBV18 and TRBJ1-5; no clear D gene. V was pared by 4 bases and J by 3 bases, with 7 bases between. The germline gives CDR1 KGHSH, CDR2 LQKENI. The CDR3 has 13 amino acids.

The chain recombines TRBV5-1 with TRBJ1-6; D may be TRBD1 (5 bases). Trimming took 5 bases from V and 8 from J, leaving 17 bases between them. Per the germline V gene, CDR1 is SGHRS and CDR2 is YFSETQ. The CDR3 loop spans 15 amino acids. CDR3 protein: CASRPTGGLDSPLHF. The CDR3 DNA reads TGCGCCAGCAGGCCTACAGGAGGCTTAGATTCACCCCTCCACTTT.

The rearrangement joins TRBV2 to TRBJ1-1, with 9 bases aligning to TRBD1. CDR1 is SNHLY, CDR2 FYNNEI, per germline. This CDR3 is built from 14 residues. The V and J ends lost 3 bases and 3 bases, in that order; junction bases with no gene match: 2. The CDR3 region has the DNA TGTGCCAGCAGTGAGGACAGGGGATACACTGAAGCTTTCTTT. It yields the protein CASSEDRGYTEAFF.

The chain combines TRBV20-1 with TRBJ1-5, with a tentative D call TRBD1 (6 bases). Germline lookup yields CDR1 DFQATT and CDR2 SNEGSKA (reference sequence). Trimming shortened V by 3 bases and J by 5 bases, and 14 bases separated the two germline ends. This CDR3 spans 14 amino acids. The CDR3 DNA is TGCAGTGCTAGTACCCTAGCAGGGGATCAGCCCCAGCATTTT. Translated, it gives CSASTLAGDQPQHF.

This chain joins TRBV2 and TRBJ1-1, with D maybe TRBD1 (5 bases). V shed 6 bases and J shed 6 bases, with 8 bases lying between them. Germline CDR1 and CDR2: SNHLY and FYNNEI. The CDR3 covers 11 residues. CDR3 coding DNA: TGTGCCAGCAGACCGGGGGCTGAAGCTTTCTTT. Its protein is CASRPGAEAFF.

The chain carries TRBV30 and TRBJ1-1; unclear D gene. The CDR3 totals 14 residues. Trimming removed 3 bases from V and 3 bases from J, with 14 bases in between. The germline CDR1 and CDR2 sequences are GTSNPN and SVGIG (reference sequence). This CDR3 is CAWRGVIRDTEAFF. The CDR3, as DNA: TGTGCCTGGAGGGGCGTTATCAGAGACACTGAAGCTTTCTTT.

This rearrangement joins TRBV29-1 to TRBJ2-4, with 7 nucleotides matching TRBD2. This CDR3 has 21 residues. The V gene's germline CDR1 is SQVTM and CDR2 ANQGSEA. The CDR3 region is CRGLWEGPKRPPVLAKNIQYF. CDR3 bases: TGCAGGGGCCTGTGGGAGGGGCCCAAAAGGCCCCCCGTTCTAGCCAAAAACATTCAGTACTTC.

The V gene is TRBV28, the J gene TRBJ1-4; D ambiguous. Germline V gene data show CDR1 as MDHEN and CDR2 as SYDVKM. V lost 2 bases to trimming and J lost 8 bases, with 15 bases between them. The CDR3 runs 15 residues. The CDR3: CASSLMFNTREKLFF. The CDR3 nucleotides are TGTGCCAGCAGTTTAATGTTTAATACGAGGGAAAAACTGTTTTTT. Using reference TRBV28 and TRBJ1-4 for the parts outside the CDR3, the full variable domain is DVKVTQSSRYLVKRTGEKVFLECVQDMDHENMFWYRQDPGLGLRLIYFSYDVKMKEKGDIPEGYSVSREKKERFSLILESASTNQTSMYLCASSLMFNTREKLFFGSGTQLSVL.

This chain joins TRBV30 and TRBJ1-4, with 7 bases aligning to TRBD1. The CDR3 spans 14 residues. The J segment lost 0 bases and the V segment lost 7 bases, leaving 5 bases of the junction unmatched. Germline loops: CDR1 GTSNPN, CDR2 SVGIG (reference sequence). The CDR3 region has the DNA TGTGCCTCCCCTGACAGGGCAACTAATGAAAAACTGTTTTTT. The encoded protein is CASPDRATNEKLFF. The full variable domain, its missing parts supplied by reference TRBV30 and TRBJ1-4, is SQTIHQWPATLVQPVGSPLSLECTVEGTSNPNLYWYRQAAGRGLQLLFYSVGIGQISSEVPQNLSASRPQDRQFILSSKKLLLSDSGFYLCASPDRATNEKLFFGSGTQLSVL.

The V gene is TRBV7-2, the J gene TRBJ2-1; possible D gene TRBD1, 6 bases. V was trimmed by 5 bases and J by 2 bases, leaving 10 bases between them. Germline values: CDR1 SGHTA, CDR2 FQGNSA. The CDR3 consists of 14 residues. CDR3 sequence (DNA): TGTGCCAGCAGCCGGACAGATCCCTACAATGAGCAGTTCTTC. Translating it yields CASSRTDPYNEQFF.

This clone was detected only a few times. V gene TRBV5-6 combines with J gene TRBJ1-1; D remains ambiguous. CDR1 and CDR2 (germline): SGHDT, YYEEEE. The CDR3 extends over 15 amino acids. Trimming removed 1 base at V and 5 bases at J, with 15 bases between. CDR3 protein: CASSLYSRRRTEAFF. In nucleotides, the CDR3 is TGTGCCAGCAGCTTGTATTCCAGGCGCAGGACTGAAGCTTTCTTT.

The rearrangement links TRBV27 to TRBJ2-1; TRBD1 aligns across 8 bases. The trim removed 0 bases at V and 4 bases at J, leaving 8 bases unmatched. The germline V gene has CDR1 MNHEY and CDR2 SMNVEV (reference sequence). The CDR3 has 17 residues. The CDR3 region has the DNA TGTGCCAGCAGTTTATCGACGACAGGGGCGGTATACAATGAGCAGTTCTTC. Translated, it gives CASSLSTTGAVYNEQFF.

There are a few counts of this clone. This sequence joins TRBV7-8 and TRBJ2-1; 10 bases align to TRBD2. V shed 1 base and J 15 bases; nucleotides not matched to a gene: 3. This CDR3 has 12 amino acids. The germline CDR1 and CDR2 sequences are SGHVS and FQNEAQ. CDR3 sequence: CASSLELAGRFF. The CDR3 nucleotides are TGTGCCAGCAGCTTAGAACTAGCGGGAAGGTTCTTC.

The chain couples TRBV19 to TRBJ2-6; D possibly corresponds to TRBD1 (6 bases). Trimming pared 7 bases from V and 0 bases from J, leaving 13 bases between. Germline V gene data show CDR1 as LNHDA and CDR2 as SQIVND (reference sequence). The CDR3 covers 16 residues. The CDR3 is CASTKNRDSGANVLTF. DNA for the CDR3: TGTGCCAGTACTAAGAACAGGGACTCTGGGGCCAACGTCCTGACTTTC.

This clone came up once. This chain connects TRBV3-1 (or the pseudogene TRBV3-2) to TRBJ1-2; D is possibly TRBD1 (5 bases). Deletions cut 4 bases from V and 2 bases from J, with 20 bases between. CDR1 is LGHDT and CDR2 is YNNKEL in the germline V gene (reference sequence). This CDR3 spans 17 amino acids. CDR3: CASSRTAGGLLNYGYTF. The DNA of the CDR3 is TGTGCCAGCAGCCGAACGGCTGGGGGACTTCTGAACTATGGCTACACCTTC.

In DNA, the CDR3 is TGTGCCAGCAGTGACGAAGGCCCCTACGAGCAGTACTTC. Its translation is CASSDEGPYEQYF. V and J are TRBV6-1 and TRBJ2-7, with D hard to call. The CDR3 extends over 13 amino acids. Per the germline V gene, CDR1 is MNHNS and CDR2 is SASEGT. Trimming cost V 3 bases and J 2 bases, with 8 bases left between them.

This rearrangement joins TRBV11-2 to TRBJ1-3, with D unclear. This CDR3 has 15 residues. V gave up 2 bases and J gave up 1 base, with 9 bases separating them. CDR1 and CDR2 from the germline V gene are SGHAT and FQNNGV. The chain's CDR3 is CASSLLDGSGNTIYF. The CDR3 coding sequence is TGTGCCAGCAGCTTACTTGACGGTTCTGGAAACACCATATATTTT.

The chain recombines TRBV7-9 with TRBJ2-6; 12 nucleotides line up with TRBD1. Germline V lookup: CDR1 SEHNR, CDR2 FQNEAQ (reference sequence). The CDR3 length is 19 residues. Germline trimming cut 5 bases from V and 0 bases from J; bases unmatched to any gene: 8. The CDR3 coding sequence is TGTGCCAGCAGCCCGGACCGGGACAGGGGGCTCTCTGGGGCCAACGTCCTGACTTTC. It specifies CASSPDRDRGLSGANVLTF.

This chain links TRBV12-3 or TRBV12-4 with TRBJ2-2; D unclear. The CDR3 runs 11 residues. V dropped 10 bases and J dropped 6 bases, with 9 bases sitting between them. The CDR3 DNA reads as TGTGCCATCCACAGCGCCGGGGAGCTGTTTTTT. It translates to CAIHSAGELFF.

The DNA of the CDR3 is TGTGCCAGCAGCGTAGCATCAGGCTTGCCCTATGGCTACACCTTC. Translated, it gives CASSVASGLPYGYTF. The rearrangement links TRBV9 to TRBJ1-2; D unresolved. V was cut by 0 bases and J by 4 bases, with 13 bases left in between. This CDR3 comprises 15 residues. Germline V CDR1 and CDR2: SGDLS, YYNGEE. Full variable domain (rest looked up from reference TRBV9 and TRBJ1-2): DSGVTQTPKHLITATGQRVTLRCSPRSGDLSVYWYQQSLDQGLQFLIQYYNGEERAKGNILERFSAQQFPDLHSELNLSSLELGDSALYFCASSVASGLPYGYTFGSGTRLTVV.

This clone is a singleton in its sample. The V and J genes are TRBV3-1 (or the pseudogene TRBV3-2) and TRBJ1-1, with D possibly being TRBD1 (5 bases). The V end was cut by 0 bases, the J end by 6 bases, with 17 bases between. Germline-derived CDR1 and CDR2 are LGHDT and YNNKEL (reference sequence). This CDR3 is built from 16 residues. The CDR3 reads CASSQEEAGKEAEAFF. In DNA form, the CDR3 reads TGTGCCAGCAGCCAAGAAGAGGCAGGGAAGGAAGCTGAAGCTTTCTTT.

The rearrangement uses TRBV19 and TRBJ2-7, with 8 bases that match TRBD1. This CDR3 has 15 amino acids. Germline V gene sequence: CDR1 LNHDA, CDR2 SQIVND (reference sequence). V dropped 2 bases and J dropped 1; count of bases not matched to a gene: 4. The CDR3 protein is CASSISRTGSYEQYF. The CDR3 DNA is TGTGCCAGTAGTATATCTCGGACAGGGTCCTACGAGCAGTACTTC.

The chain employs TRBV12-3 or TRBV12-4 and TRBJ1-1; D call uncertain. V lost 7 bases to trimming and J lost 2 bases, with 11 bases between them. The CDR3 contains 13 residues. In DNA, the CDR3 is TGTGCCAGCAAACGGGGAGAAAACACTGAAGCTTTCTTT. It encodes CASKRGENTEAFF.

The chain joins TRBV30 to TRBJ1-6; TRBD1 agrees at 9 bases. Germline V gene sequence: CDR1 GTSNPN, CDR2 SVGIG (reference sequence). J gave up 0 bases and V 5 bases, and 8 bases lay outside the gene matches. The CDR3 is made up of 17 amino acids. CDR3 DNA: TGTGCCTGGGTCGGACAGGGGCAGAGCTCCTATAATTCACCCCTCCACTTT. Translation gives CAWVGQGQSSYNSPLHF.

V usage is TRBV6-1 and J usage is TRBJ1-1; D gene unclear. The germline V gene encodes CDR1 MNHNS and CDR2 SASEGT. V lost 2 bases and J lost 5, with 6 bases in between. This CDR3 spans 12 amino acids. CDR3 protein: CASSESRTEAFF. In DNA form, the CDR3 reads TGTGCCAGCAGTGAATCGAGGACTGAAGCTTTCTTT.

V is TRBV9 and J is TRBJ1-6, with D unclear. CDR1 and CDR2 (germline): SGDLS, YYNGEE. Trimming took 0 bases from V and 7 from J, leaving 11 bases between them. This CDR3 has 15 amino acids. CDR3 amino acids: CASSVDRAGNSPLHF. The CDR3 region has the DNA TGTGCCAGCAGCGTAGATAGGGCAGGCAATTCACCCCTCCACTTT.

The chain is built from TRBV29-1 and TRBJ2-1; maybe TRBD2 (6 bases). Germline CDR1 and CDR2: SQVTM and ANQGSEA. This CDR3 is 13 amino acids long. The ends were cut back, 4 bases at V and 10 bases at J, with 17 bases in the middle. CDR3 bases: TGCAGCGTTGGAGGACTACTTTACGGGGAGCAGTTCTTC. Translated, it gives CSVGGLLYGEQFF.

The chain uses TRBV11-2 and TRBJ1-2; TRBD1 might be the D (5 bases). In germline, CDR1 is SGHAT, CDR2 FQNNGV. With 1 base removed from V and 2 bases from J, the gap between germline ends came to 17 bases. This CDR3 has 17 residues. This CDR3 reads CASSLARVMGENYGYTF. The CDR3, as DNA: TGTGCCAGCAGCTTAGCCCGAGTGATGGGGGAGAACTATGGCTACACCTTC.

J is TRBJ2-1 and V is TRBV11-2; 8 bases agree with TRBD2. CDR3 length: 19 residues. Germline V gives CDR1 SGHAT, CDR2 FQNNGV. J gave up 4 bases and V 5 bases, and 19 bases lay outside the gene matches. CDR3 DNA sequence: TGTGCCAGCAGCGAAAGGCTAGCGGGCCTTCGGGGTATATACAATGAGCAGTTCTTC. It yields the protein CASSERLAGLRGIYNEQFF.

This chain connects TRBV30 to TRBJ1-2; D gene unclear. Looked up from germline, CDR1 is GTSNPN and CDR2 is SVGIG (reference sequence). Trimming removed 2 bases from V and 4 bases from J, with 8 bases in between. The CDR3 spans 12 residues. The CDR3 bases are TGTGCCTGGAGTTCCGGCCCCTATGGCTACACCTTC. It yields the protein CAWSSGPYGYTF.